The subject of this entry is one T cell receptor (beta chain). Clones were read by immunoSEQ multiplex PCR, and TCRdb kept only the in-frame ones, dropping some. The sample yields approximately 75,000 clones, over 80% seen once. This sample was included in a study of blood T cell repertoires in COVID-19. V dropped 6 bases and J dropped 5; count of bases not matched to a gene: 12. Germline loops: CDR1 MDHEN, CDR2 SYDVKM. This CDR3 comprises 17 residues. Sequenced input: peripheral blood. The TCR originated in an elderly woman with acute or convalescent COVID-19. This rearrangement joins TRBV28 to TRBJ2-2, with 10 bases matching TRBD2. The CDR3, as DNA: TGTGCCAGCAGGCCCAGCCCACTAGCGGGATATACCGGGGAGCTGTTTTTT. Protein: CASRPSPLAGYTGELFF.